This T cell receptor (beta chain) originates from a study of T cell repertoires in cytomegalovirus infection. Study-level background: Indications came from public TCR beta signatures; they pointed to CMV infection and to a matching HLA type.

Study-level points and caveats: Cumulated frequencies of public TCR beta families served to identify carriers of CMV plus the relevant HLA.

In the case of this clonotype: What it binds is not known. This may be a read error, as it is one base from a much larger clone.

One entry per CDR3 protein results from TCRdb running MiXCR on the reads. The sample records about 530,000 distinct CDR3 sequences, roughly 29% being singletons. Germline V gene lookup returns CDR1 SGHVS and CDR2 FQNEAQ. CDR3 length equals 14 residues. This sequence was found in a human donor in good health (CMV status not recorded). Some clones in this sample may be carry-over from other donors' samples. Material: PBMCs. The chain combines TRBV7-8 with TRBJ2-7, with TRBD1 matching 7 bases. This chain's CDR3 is CAGSSAGTADEQYV. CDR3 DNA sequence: TGTGCCGGCAGCTCGGCCGGGACAGCCGACGAGCAGTACGTC.